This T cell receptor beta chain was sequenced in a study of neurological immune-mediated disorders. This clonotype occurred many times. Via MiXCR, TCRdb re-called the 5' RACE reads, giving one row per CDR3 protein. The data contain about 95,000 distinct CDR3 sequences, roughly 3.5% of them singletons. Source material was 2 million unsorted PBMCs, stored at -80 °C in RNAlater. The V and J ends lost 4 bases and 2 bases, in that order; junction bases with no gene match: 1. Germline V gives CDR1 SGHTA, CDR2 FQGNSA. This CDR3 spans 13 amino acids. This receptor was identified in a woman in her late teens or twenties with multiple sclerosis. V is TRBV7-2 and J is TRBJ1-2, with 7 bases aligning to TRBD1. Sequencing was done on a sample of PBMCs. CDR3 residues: CASSWDRNYGYTF. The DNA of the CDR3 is TGTGCCAGCAGCTGGGACAGAAACTATGGCTACACCTTC.